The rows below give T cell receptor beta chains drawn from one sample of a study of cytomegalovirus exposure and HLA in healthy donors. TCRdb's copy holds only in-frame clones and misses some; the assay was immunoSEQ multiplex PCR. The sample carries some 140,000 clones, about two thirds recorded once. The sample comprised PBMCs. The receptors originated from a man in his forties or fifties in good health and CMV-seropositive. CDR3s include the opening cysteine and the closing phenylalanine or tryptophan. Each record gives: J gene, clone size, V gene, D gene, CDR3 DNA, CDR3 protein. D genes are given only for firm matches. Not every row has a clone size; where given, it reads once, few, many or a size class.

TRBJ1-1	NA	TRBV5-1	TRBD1	TGCGCCAGCAGCCGCTCGGGGACAGGGGACCCTATGAACACTGAAGCTTTCTTT	CASSRSGTGDPMNTEAFF
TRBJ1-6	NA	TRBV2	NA	TGTGCCAGCAGTGTAGGAGAGTACTATAATTCACCCCTCCACTTT	CASSVGEYYNSPLHF
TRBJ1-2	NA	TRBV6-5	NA	TGTGCCACTACCACCGGGAGCTATGGCTACACCTTC	CATTTGSYGYTF
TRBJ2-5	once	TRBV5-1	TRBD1	TGCGCCAGCAGCTCCCGGACAGGGGAAGAGACCCAGTACTTC	CASSSRTGEETQYF
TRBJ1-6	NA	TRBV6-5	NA	TGTGCCAGCAGCTCGGGAGCCTCGGGTTCACCCCTCCACTTT	CASSSGASGSPLHF
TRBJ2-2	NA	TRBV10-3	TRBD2	TGTGCCATCAGTGAGGCTAGCGGCCCGAACACCGGGGAGCTGTTTTTT	CAISEASGPNTGELFF
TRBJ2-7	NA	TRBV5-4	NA	TGTGCCAGCAGCTTGAGCCAGGGGAGGGCCTACGAGCAGTACTTC	CASSLSQGRAYEQYF
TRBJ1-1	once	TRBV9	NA	TGTGCCAGCAGCGCCCGGGGAGGGTACCCTGAAGCTTTCTTT	CASSARGGYPEAFF
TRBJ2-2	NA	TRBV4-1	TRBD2	TGCGCCAGCAGCCAAGGGCGGGGGGGGCTTTCGGGCACCGGGGAGCTGTTTTTT	CASSQGRGGLSGTGELFF
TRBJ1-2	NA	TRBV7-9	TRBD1	TGTTCCAGCAGCTTAGAGACAGGGTGGCGCTCGGATGGCTACACCTTC	CSSSLETGWRSDGYTF
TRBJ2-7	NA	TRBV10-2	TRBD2	TGCGCCAGCAGTCCCGACGGGGGGTCCCACTCCTACGAGCAGTACTTC	CASSPDGGSHSYEQYF
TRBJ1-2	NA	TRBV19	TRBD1	TGTGCCAGTAGTTTACTAGGGACAGCTAACTATGGCTACACCTTC	CASSLLGTANYGYTF
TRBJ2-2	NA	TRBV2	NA	TGTGCCAGCAGTGTTGACAGCAACACCGGGGAGCTGTTTTTT	CASSVDSNTGELFF
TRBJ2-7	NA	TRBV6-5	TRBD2	TGTGCCAGCAGTTACAGCGGGGTTGGAGAGCAGTACTTC	CASSYSGVGEQYF
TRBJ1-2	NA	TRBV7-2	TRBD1	TGTGCCAGCAGCTCCAGGGGGCATAGCTATGGCTACACCTTC	CASSSRGHSYGYTF
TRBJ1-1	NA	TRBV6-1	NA	TGTGCCAGCAGGGGGGGGAACACTGAAGCTTTCTTT	CASRGGNTEAFF
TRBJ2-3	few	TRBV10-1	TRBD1	TGCGCCAGCAGCGGACAGGGGGCAGATACGCAGTATTTT	CASSGQGADTQYF
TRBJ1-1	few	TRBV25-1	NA	TGTGCCAGCAGTGAAAATTTCCCGAAGAGAGCTTTCTTT	CASSENFPKRAFF
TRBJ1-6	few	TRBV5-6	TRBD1	TGTGCCAGCAGCCGACAGGGGATGGTATCATCCCTCCACTTT	CASSRQGMVSSLHF
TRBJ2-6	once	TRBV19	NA	TGTGCCAGTAGTATCTACTCTGGGGCCAACGTCCTGACTTTC	CASSIYSGANVLTF
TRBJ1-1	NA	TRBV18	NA	TGTGCCAGCTCGCTCAGGGATAGCACTGAAGCTTTCTTT	CASSLRDSTEAFF
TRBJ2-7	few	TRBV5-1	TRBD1	TGCGCCAGCAGCGCTGGACAGGGTTCCTACGAGCAGTACTTC	CASSAGQGSYEQYF
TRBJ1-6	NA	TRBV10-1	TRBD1	TGCGCCAGCAGTGAGTATGGACAGGGACGCTCACCCCTCCACTTT	CASSEYGQGRSPLHF
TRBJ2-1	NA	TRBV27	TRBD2	TGTGCCAGCAGTTTCCCCGGGACTAGCGGCAGAGTAACCTACAATGAGCAGTTCTTC	CASSFPGTSGRVTYNEQFF
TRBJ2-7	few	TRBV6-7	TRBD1	TGTGCCAGCAGTTACTCGCCACATAGGACAGGGCCCTACGAGCAGTACTTC	CASSYSPHRTGPYEQYF
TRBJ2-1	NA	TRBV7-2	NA	TGTGCCAGCAGCTTAGGTGGGAGCGTCATTAGCGATGAGCAGTTCTTC	CASSLGGSVISDEQFF
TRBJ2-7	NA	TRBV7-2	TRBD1	TGTGCCAGCAGCCGCAGACAGGGAAACAACGAGCAGTACTTC	CASSRRQGNNEQYF
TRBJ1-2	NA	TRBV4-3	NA	TGCGCCAGCAGCCAAGATGGACTTAGACAGGAGCACTACACCTTC	CASSQDGLRQEHYTF
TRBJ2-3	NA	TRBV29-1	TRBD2	TGCAGCGCCGGACTAGCGGGAGCCAACACAGATACGCAGTATTTT	CSAGLAGANTDTQYF
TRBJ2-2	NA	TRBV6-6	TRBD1	TGTGCCAGCAGTTTTACCCAGGGGGCGCGGGTGGTGCTGTTTTTT	CASSFTQGARVVLFF
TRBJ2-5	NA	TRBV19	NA	TGTGCCAGTAGTATTTCTCTACGGGAGACCCAGTACTTC	CASSISLRETQYF
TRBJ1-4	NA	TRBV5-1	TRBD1	TGCGCCAGCAGCTTGGGGGCCGCCAGGGGGAATGAAAAACTGTTTTTT	CASSLGAARGNEKLFF
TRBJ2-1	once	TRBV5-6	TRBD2	TGTGCCAGCACCCTACTAGCGACCTACAATGAGCAGTTCTTC	CASTLLATYNEQFF
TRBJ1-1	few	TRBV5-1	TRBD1	TGCGCCAGCAGCCAACCCGGGACAGGACTGAACACTGAAGCTTTCTTT	CASSQPGTGLNTEAFF
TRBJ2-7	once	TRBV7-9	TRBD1	TGTGCCAGCAGCTTACTACAGGGGGCCTACGAGCAGTACTTC	CASSLLQGAYEQYF
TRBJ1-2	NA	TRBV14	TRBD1	TGTGCCAGCAGCCGTTTACTAGGGACAGGTCCTAGTGGCTACACCTTC	CASSRLLGTGPSGYTF
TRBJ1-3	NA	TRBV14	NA	TGTGCCAGCAGCCAAGGGTCGAGGGTTGGAAACACCATATATTTT	CASSQGSRVGNTIYF
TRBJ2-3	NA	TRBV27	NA	TGTGCCAGCAGCCGAGGGACTTATAGCACAGATACGCAGTATTTT	CASSRGTYSTDTQYF
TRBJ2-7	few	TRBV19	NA	TGTGCCAGTAGTAGAACGGGTTACGAGCAGTACTTC	CASSRTGYEQYF
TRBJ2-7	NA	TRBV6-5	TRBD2	TGTGCCAGCAGCCCCCTCACGGGAGGGTTTTACGAGCAGTACTTC	CASSPLTGGFYEQYF
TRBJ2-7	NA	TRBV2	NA	TGTGCCAGCAGTACGGACTTCTACGAGCAGTACTTC	CASSTDFYEQYF
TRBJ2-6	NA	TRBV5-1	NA	TGCGCCAGCAGCCCCGACTCCCGCTCTGGGGCCAACGTCCTGACTTTC	CASSPDSRSGANVLTF